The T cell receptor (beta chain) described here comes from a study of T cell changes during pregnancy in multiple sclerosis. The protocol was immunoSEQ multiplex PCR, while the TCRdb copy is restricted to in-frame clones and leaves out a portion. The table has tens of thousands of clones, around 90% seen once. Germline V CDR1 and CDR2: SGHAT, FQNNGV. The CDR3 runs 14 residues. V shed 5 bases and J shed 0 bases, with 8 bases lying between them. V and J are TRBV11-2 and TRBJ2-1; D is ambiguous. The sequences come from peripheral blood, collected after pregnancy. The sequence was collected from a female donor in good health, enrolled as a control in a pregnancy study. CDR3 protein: CASSPLRSYNEQFF. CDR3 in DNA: TGTGCCAGCAGCCCTCTCCGCTCCTACAATGAGCAGTTCTTC.